Listed below are T cell receptor beta chains from one sample, sequenced in a study of cytomegalovirus exposure and HLA in healthy donors. Sequencing used immunoSEQ multiplex PCR; TCRdb keeps in-frame clones, though not all of them. The table records roughly 120,000 clones, around 94% of them present only once. Sequencing was performed on PBMCs. The receptors come from a young woman in good health and CMV-seronegative. Each CDR3 is given with its conserved first and last residue. A D gene is named only where the DNA matches it firmly. Not all rows give a size; the values are once, few, many and, for expanded clones, a class.

TRBD1	-	TRBV28	TRBJ1-5	CASSQWTGGDQPQHF	TGTGCCAGCAGCCAATGGACAGGGGGCGATCAGCCCCAGCATTTT
-	-	TRBV19	TRBJ1-5	CAQPQDLAGSNQPQHF	TGTGCCCAACCCCAAGACCTGGCCGGGTCCAATCAGCCCCAGCATTTT
-	once	TRBV30	TRBJ2-6	CAWRIGQSGANVLTF	TGTGCCTGGCGGATAGGACAGTCTGGGGCCAACGTCCTGACTTTC
-	-	TRBV5-1	TRBJ1-1	CASSSSTETEAFF	TGCGCCAGCAGCTCCTCGACAGAGACTGAAGCTTTCTTT
-	-	TRBV7-9	TRBJ1-2	CASSRSAGYTF	TGTGCCAGCAGCCGGAGTGCTGGCTACACCTTC
-	-	TRBV5-5	TRBJ2-1	CASSLAGLQGIVFNEQFF	TGTGCCAGCAGCTTGGCCGGTCTGCAGGGAATCGTGTTTAATGAGCAGTTCTTC
-	-	TRBV7-3	TRBJ2-5	CASSLNVGAETQYF	TGTGCCAGCAGCTTAAATGTAGGAGCGGAGACCCAGTACTTC
TRBD1	-	TRBV28	TRBJ1-2	CASSDRAGYGYTF	TGTGCCAGCAGTGACAGGGCAGGGTATGGCTACACCTTC
-	once	TRBV20-1	TRBJ1-4	CSAREAEKLFF	TGCAGTGCTAGAGAGGCAGAAAAACTGTTTTTT
-	-	TRBV6-1	TRBJ1-5	CASSEWGLRPQHF	TGTGCCAGCAGTGAATGGGGCTTGCGGCCCCAGCATTTT
-	-	TRBV9	TRBJ2-5	CASSTGGGLETQYF	TGTGCCAGCAGCACAGGGGGGGGGCTGGAGACCCAGTACTTC
-	-	TRBV4-1	TRBJ1-5	CASSQDRGLSNQPQHF	TGCGCCAGCAGCCAAGATAGAGGCCTTAGCAATCAGCCCCAGCATTTT
TRBD1	-	TRBV4-1	TRBJ2-5	CASSHRTGASEETQYF	TGCGCCAGCAGCCACCGGACAGGGGCGTCGGAGGAGACCCAGTACTTC
TRBD1	-	TRBV6-5	TRBJ2-7	CATKRGTGVYEQYF	TGTGCCACTAAACGGGGGACAGGGGTTTACGAGCAGTACTTC
-	-	TRBV11-2	TRBJ1-2	CASSFNEGGYTF	TGTGCCAGCAGCTTCAACGAGGGAGGCTACACCTTC
TRBD1	-	TRBV7-2	TRBJ1-2	CASNEPWGQDGGYTF	TGTGCCAGCAACGAACCCTGGGGACAGGACGGGGGCTACACCTTC
-	few	TRBV28	TRBJ1-2	CASSLGLLRANYGYTF	TGTGCCAGCAGTTTAGGGCTACTGCGAGCTAACTATGGCTACACCTTC
TRBD2	-	TRBV7-2	TRBJ2-7	CASRPTSGASYEQYF	TGTGCCAGCAGGCCCACTAGCGGAGCCTCCTACGAGCAGTACTTC
-	once	TRBV5-1	TRBJ1-2	CASSCNYTF	TGCGCCAGCAGCTGTAACTACACCTTC
TRBD1	-	TRBV19	TRBJ1-1	CASSIGQGLNTEAFF	TGTGCCAGTAGTATAGGACAGGGTTTGAACACTGAAGCTTTCTTT
TRBD1	-	TRBV18	TRBJ2-7	CASSLGPGQGTYEQYF	TGTGCCAGCTCACTCGGGCCGGGACAGGGGACGTACGAGCAGTACTTC
-	-	TRBV28	TRBJ2-2	CASKPLRRGRTGELFF	TGTGCCAGCAAGCCCCTTCGCAGGGGACGGACCGGGGAGCTGTTTTTT
TRBD1	-	TRBV6-5	TRBJ1-2	CASSSTGGFYGYTF	TGTGCCAGCAGTTCGACAGGGGGATTCTATGGCTACACCTTC
TRBD2	-	TRBV19	TRBJ2-4	CASSWSAGGTAKNIQYF	TGTGCCAGTAGTTGGTCAGCGGGGGGGACAGCCAAAAACATTCAGTACTTC
-	-	TRBV12-1	TRBJ2-5	CASSPNPTEGETQYF	TGTGCCAGCAGCCCTAATCCGACGGAGGGAGAGACCCAGTACTTC
-	-	TRBV6-1	TRBJ2-7	CASSADHRVYEQYF	TGTGCCAGCAGTGCTGACCACAGGGTCTACGAGCAGTACTTC
-	-	TRBV25-1	TRBJ2-7	CASSGGPEQYF	TGTGCCAGCAGTGGGGGGCCCGAGCAGTACTTC
TRBD1	-	TRBV6-6	TRBJ1-3	CASSPPVQGGDTIYF	TGTGCCAGCAGCCCCCCTGTTCAGGGGGGAGACACCATATATTTT
TRBD1	-	TRBV18	TRBJ2-7	CASSPTGNGYEQYF	TGTGCCAGCTCACCGACAGGGAATGGATACGAGCAGTACTTC
-	-	TRBV28	TRBJ2-3	CASSFPSSLYTDTQYF	TGTGCCAGCAGTTTCCCCTCTAGTCTATACACAGATACGCAGTATTTT
-	-	TRBV15	TRBJ1-5	CATSRESGYFQPQHF	TGTGCCACCAGCAGGGAAAGCGGATATTTTCAGCCCCAGCATTTT
TRBD1	-	TRBV5-1	TRBJ2-7	CASSLVGTGGAYEQYF	TGCGCCAGCAGCTTGGTCGGGACAGGGGGCGCCTACGAGCAGTACTTC
-	-	TRBV2	TRBJ2-6	CASSESYSGANVLTF	TGTGCCAGCAGTGAAAGCTACTCTGGGGCCAACGTCCTGACTTTC
-	-	TRBV9	TRBJ2-5	CASSVGRAGETQYF	TGTGCCAGCAGCGTAGGCAGGGCAGGAGAGACCCAGTACTTC
-	-	TRBV5-1	TRBJ2-7	CASSYTGGSYEQYF	TGCGCCAGCAGCTACACCGGGGGTTCCTACGAGCAGTACTTC
-	-	TRBV21-1	TRBJ1-2	CASSKGKGARNYGYTF	TGTGCCAGCAGCAAAGGCAAGGGGGCGAGGAACTATGGCTACACCTTC
TRBD2	-	TRBV7-9	TRBJ2-3	CASSVQPGLAGSSTDTQYF	TGTGCCAGCAGCGTTCAACCGGGACTAGCGGGGTCTAGCACAGATACGCAGTATTTT
-	-	TRBV6-5	TRBJ1-2	CASRTGDYGYTF	TGTGCCAGCAGGACCGGGGACTATGGCTACACCTTC
-	-	TRBV5-4	TRBJ2-3	CASSLQGTDTQYF	TGTGCCAGCAGCTTGCAGGGCACAGATACGCAGTATTTT
-	-	TRBV7-2	TRBJ2-1	CASSLGWLGNEQFF	TGTGCCAGCAGCTTGGGCTGGCTTGGAAATGAGCAGTTCTTC
-	-	TRBV5-1	TRBJ2-7	CASSLMSSENEQYF	TGCGCCAGCAGCTTGATGTCTTCAGAAAACGAGCAGTACTTC
-	-	TRBV7-9	TRBJ1-1	CASSLSGVNTEAFF	TGTGCCAGCAGCCTAAGCGGGGTAAACACTGAAGCTTTCTTT
TRBD2	-	TRBV5-1	TRBJ2-7	CASSKGTTDYEQYF	TGCGCCAGCAGCAAAGGGACTACCGACTACGAGCAGTACTTC
-	-	TRBV20-1	TRBJ2-7	CSAPTRYEQYF	TGCAGTGCTCCTACTCGCTACGAGCAGTACTTC
TRBD1	-	TRBV4-1	TRBJ2-7	CASSQPGQGAEEQYF	TGCGCCAGCAGCCAACCGGGACAGGGTGCTGAAGAGCAGTACTTC
TRBD1	-	TRBV2	TRBJ1-1	CASSVQGSETEAFF	TGTGCCAGCAGTGTACAGGGGAGTGAGACTGAAGCTTTCTTT
-	-	TRBV29-1	TRBJ1-4	CSVAELINEKLFF	TGCAGCGTTGCCGAGCTTATCAATGAAAAACTGTTTTTT
TRBD2	-	TRBV5-5	TRBJ2-4	CASSLSGLAGGIDIQYF	TGTGCCAGCAGTCTAAGTGGACTAGCGGGAGGGATCGACATTCAGTACTTC
-	-	TRBV6-1	TRBJ2-2	CASSEAEGRREWDTGELFF	TGTGCCAGCAGTGAAGCGGAGGGCCGCCGGGAATGGGACACCGGGGAGCTGTTTTTT
-	-	TRBV30	TRBJ2-1	CAWSPGREWGEQFF	TGTGCCTGGAGTCCGGGAAGAGAGTGGGGTGAGCAGTTCTTC